This TCR beta chain is drawn from a study of blood T cells in healthy people across ages. Study findings and constraints: PBMC samples, being unsorted, prevented any conclusive comparison of naive and antigen-experienced cells.

A second about 7 to 12 cycle PCR used barcoded and J-beta primers. Using its own MiXCR run on the 5' RACE reads, TCRdb lists one record per CDR3 protein. The sample yields 650,000 to 800,000 distinct CDR3 sequences, around 45% seen once. A word on this clonotype: No antigen is known for it.

The germline V gene encodes CDR1 SGHVS and CDR2 FQNEAQ. V was trimmed by 1 base and J by 7 bases, leaving 17 bases between them. This CDR3 contains 15 residues. The TCR was taken from a man aged 60 to 69 in good health. This chain links TRBV7-8 with TRBJ2-7; D call uncertain. Sequences were obtained from blood. The CDR3, as DNA: TGTGCCAGCAGCTTAGAAGGCGGCACGAGCAATGAGCAGTACTTC. This codes for CASSLEGGTSNEQYF.